The entry that follows covers one TCR beta chain sequence. The protocol was immunoSEQ multiplex PCR, while the TCRdb copy is restricted to in-frame clones and leaves out a portion. The sample carries some 85,000 clones, roughly 90% recorded once. The sample originates from a study of OX40 agonist ivuxolimab in advanced cancers. The CDR3 spans 13 residues. Looked up from germline, CDR1 is SGHNT and CDR2 is YYREEE (reference sequence). V was pared by 3 bases and J by 5 bases, with 11 bases between. The TCR was taken from an adult with an advanced solid tumor such as melanoma, head and neck, liver or kidney cancer. The starting material was CD4+ or CD8+ T cells sorted from blood, obtained in a trial of the OX40 agonist ivuxolimab. The chain links TRBV5-4 to TRBJ2-5, with a possible D match to TRBD2 (6 bases). CDR3 DNA sequence: TGTGCCAGCAGCTCCGCTAGCGAGGAGACCCAGTACTTC. Translating it yields CASSSASEETQYF.